A selection of T cell receptor beta chains follows, all from one sample in a study of beta chain features in type 1 diabetes. TCRdb's copy holds only in-frame clones and misses some; the assay was immunoSEQ multiplex PCR. This table holds 150,000 or so clones, roughly 59% found once. The sample taken for sequencing was naive CD4+ T cells from blood. The receptors originated from a man aged 25 to 45 with type 1 diabetes. Both conserved end residues are part of each CDR3. D genes are given only for firm matches. The size of a clone is reported for some rows only, either as once, few or many, or as a class for expanded clones.

abundance: once; v_gene: TRBV9; len: 15; d_gene: -; j_gene: TRBJ2-3; CDR3aa: CASSPWGESTDTQYF; CDR3nt: TGTGCCAGCAGCCCATGGGGGGAGAGCACAGATACGCAGTATTTT
abundance: -; v_gene: TRBV9; len: 15; d_gene: -; j_gene: TRBJ2-5; CDR3aa: CASSGQGGDGETQYF; CDR3nt: TGTGCCAGCAGCGGACAGGGAGGTGATGGGGAGACCCAGTACTTC
abundance: -; v_gene: TRBV9; len: 13; d_gene: TRBD1; j_gene: TRBJ2-7; CDR3aa: CASSVGTGPEQYF; CDR3nt: TGTGCCAGCAGCGTAGGGACAGGCCCCGAGCAGTACTTC
abundance: -; v_gene: TRBV29-1; len: 13; d_gene: -; j_gene: TRBJ1-6; CDR3aa: CSVGQGRNSPLHF; CDR3nt: TGCAGCGTTGGGCAGGGGCGAAATTCACCCCTCCACTTT
abundance: -; v_gene: TRBV28; len: 15; d_gene: TRBD1; j_gene: TRBJ1-4; CDR3aa: CASSTTGVTNEKLFF; CDR3nt: TGTGCCAGCAGTACCACAGGGGTGACTAATGAAAAACTGTTTTTT
abundance: -; v_gene: TRBV29-1; len: 13; d_gene: -; j_gene: TRBJ2-5; CDR3aa: CSAIGQFQETQYF; CDR3nt: TGCAGCGCGATCGGACAGTTCCAAGAGACCCAGTACTTC
abundance: -; v_gene: TRBV29-1; len: 18; d_gene: -; j_gene: TRBJ2-5; CDR3aa: CSVDEGNEVNWYQETQYF; CDR3nt: TGCAGCGTTGATGAAGGGAATGAGGTGAATTGGTACCAAGAGACCCAGTACTTC
abundance: once; v_gene: TRBV7-2; len: 15; d_gene: -; j_gene: TRBJ2-1; CDR3aa: CASSLVSRGAVEQFF; CDR3nt: TGTGCCAGCAGCTTAGTATCCCGGGGGGCGGTTGAGCAGTTCTTC
abundance: -; v_gene: TRBV2; len: 14; d_gene: TRBD1; j_gene: TRBJ2-3; CDR3aa: CASSAGPRGQAQYF; CDR3nt: TGTGCCAGCAGTGCCGGTCCGCGCGGACAGGCGCAGTATTTT
abundance: -; v_gene: TRBV29-1; len: 12; d_gene: TRBD1; j_gene: TRBJ1-2; CDR3aa: CSVPDRGYGYTF; CDR3nt: TGCAGCGTCCCGGACAGGGGCTATGGCTACACCTTC
abundance: -; v_gene: TRBV28; len: 11; d_gene: -; j_gene: TRBJ2-3; CDR3aa: CATRAADTQYF; CDR3nt: TGTGCCACCAGGGCCGCAGATACGCAGTATTTT
abundance: few; v_gene: TRBV7-8; len: 16; d_gene: TRBD1; j_gene: TRBJ2-3; CDR3aa: CASSSQGARGTDTQYF; CDR3nt: TGTGCCAGCAGCTCGCAGGGGGCAAGGGGGACAGATACGCAGTATTTT
abundance: -; v_gene: TRBV7-2; len: 13; d_gene: -; j_gene: TRBJ1-1; CDR3aa: CASSLALNTEAFF; CDR3nt: TGTGCCAGCAGCTTAGCCCTGAACACTGAAGCTTTCTTT
abundance: -; v_gene: TRBV15; len: 15; d_gene: TRBD1; j_gene: TRBJ1-4; CDR3aa: CATSSPGQGNEKLFF; CDR3nt: TGTGCCACCAGCAGCCCGGGACAGGGGAATGAAAAACTGTTTTTT
abundance: -; v_gene: TRBV6-5; len: 16; d_gene: TRBD1; j_gene: TRBJ2-1; CDR3aa: CASSYLGTGPYNEQFF; CDR3nt: TGTGCCAGCAGTTACCTAGGGACAGGGCCCTACAATGAGCAGTTCTTC
abundance: once; v_gene: TRBV10-2; len: 12; d_gene: -; j_gene: TRBJ2-7; CDR3aa: CASSGRGVEQYF; CDR3nt: TGCGCCAGCAGTGGGAGAGGGGTCGAGCAGTACTTC
abundance: few; v_gene: TRBV29-1; len: 14; d_gene: -; j_gene: TRBJ1-5; CDR3aa: CSVVPGTGNQPQHF; CDR3nt: TGCAGCGTTGTTCCGGGGACTGGGAATCAGCCCCAGCATTTT
abundance: -; v_gene: TRBV7-2; len: 14; d_gene: TRBD2; j_gene: TRBJ2-3; CDR3aa: CASSLGGGKDTQYF; CDR3nt: TGTGCCAGCAGCTTAGGCGGGGGAAAAGATACGCAGTATTTT
abundance: -; v_gene: TRBV4-3; len: 15; d_gene: TRBD1; j_gene: TRBJ2-5; CDR3aa: CASSQTGQGGETQYF; CDR3nt: TGCGCCAGCAGCCAAACGGGACAGGGAGGGGAGACCCAGTACTTC
abundance: -; v_gene: TRBV28; len: 14; d_gene: TRBD2; j_gene: TRBJ2-1; CDR3aa: CASSSGGMRNEQFF; CDR3nt: TGTGCCAGCAGCAGCGGGGGAATGCGGAATGAGCAGTTCTTC
abundance: -; v_gene: TRBV15; len: 16; d_gene: TRBD2; j_gene: TRBJ2-3; CDR3aa: CATSSGVAGSTDTQYF; CDR3nt: TGTGCCACCAGCAGTGGGGTAGCGGGGTCCACAGATACGCAGTATTTT
abundance: -; v_gene: TRBV4-3; len: 17; d_gene: TRBD2; j_gene: TRBJ2-3; CDR3aa: CASSQDPLAGSTDTQYF; CDR3nt: TGCGCCAGCAGCCAAGATCCCCTAGCGGGGAGCACAGATACGCAGTATTTT
abundance: -; v_gene: TRBV4-3; len: 12; d_gene: -; j_gene: TRBJ2-7; CDR3aa: CASSRTGSEQYF; CDR3nt: TGCGCCAGCAGCCGTACAGGGTCCGAGCAGTACTTC
abundance: -; v_gene: TRBV9; len: 16; d_gene: TRBD1; j_gene: TRBJ1-3; CDR3aa: CASSVGQGASGNTIYF; CDR3nt: TGTGCCAGCAGCGTCGGACAGGGGGCATCTGGAAACACCATATATTTT
abundance: -; v_gene: TRBV30; len: 14; d_gene: TRBD2; j_gene: TRBJ2-3; CDR3aa: CAWSLASGRDTQYF; CDR3nt: TGTGCCTGGAGTCTGGCTAGCGGACGGGATACGCAGTATTTT
abundance: -; v_gene: TRBV25-1; len: 14; d_gene: -; j_gene: TRBJ2-3; CDR3aa: CASSERSNTDTQYF; CDR3nt: TGTGCCAGCAGTGAAAGGTCTAACACAGATACGCAGTATTTT